These 3 T cell receptor beta chains came from one sample sequenced in a study of blood T cells in healthy people across ages. The second PCR ran 7 to 11 cycles with a sample-barcoded 5' primer and J-beta primers. One entry per CDR3 protein, called by TCRdb with MiXCR from the 5' RACE reads. The table records around 900,000 distinct CDR3 sequences, about 53% of them present only once. Material for sequencing was blood. The receptor set was obtained from a woman in her sixties or seventies in good health.

Ten or more counts support this clonotype. This rearrangement joins TRBV3-1 to TRBJ2-5; D is unclear. The CDR3 has 17 residues. Germline lookup yields CDR1 LGHDT and CDR2 YNNKEL (reference sequence). V was clipped by 0 bases and J by 2 bases, with 16 bases between them. The CDR3 region has the DNA TGTGCCAGCAGCCAAGAAAAGGTCAGGCATGAGCAAGAGACCCAGTACTTC. It encodes CASSQEKVRHEQETQYF.

J is TRBJ2-5 and V is TRBV4-1; TRBD2 aligns across 7 bases. The J call may be wrong; the DNA end is better matched by TRBJ2-7. Germline-derived CDR1 and CDR2 are MGHRA and YSYEKL. This CDR3 comprises 13 residues. CDR3 protein: CASSQQTSSEQYF. The CDR3 DNA reads TGCGCCAGCAGCCAGCAGACTAGCAGCGAGCAGTACTTC.

The J gene is TRBJ2-1, the V gene TRBV20-1; D uncertain. The CDR3 covers 16 residues. Germline V gene sequence: CDR1 DFQATT, CDR2 SNEGSKA (reference sequence). V lost 0 bases to trimming and J lost 0 bases, with 12 bases between them. The DNA of the CDR3 is TGCAGTGCTAGAGATCTAGAGGAACTCTCCTACAATGAGCAGTTCTTC. Its protein product is CSARDLEELSYNEQFF.